A selection of T cell receptor beta chains follows, all from one sample in a study of T cells in Graves' hyperthyroidism and ophthalmopathy. Each CDR3 protein is one row after TCRdb ran MiXCR on the multiplex PCR reads. The sample lists fewer than 250,000 distinct CDR3 sequences, about a sixth occurring once. Sample: blood. These receptors originate from a woman under 30 with Graves' ophthalmopathy. The CDR3 runs from the conserved cysteine through the conserved F or W. Fields, in order: J gene, clone size, D gene, V gene, CDR3 protein, CDR3 DNA. D genes are given only for firm matches. A clone size is listed for some rows: how often the clone was seen (once, few, many), or a class if it is expanded.

TRBJ1-1 | many | - | TRBV2 | CASRGTGSGTEAFF | TGTGCCAGCAGGGGAACAGGGTCGGGGACTGAAGCTTTCTTT
TRBJ2-1 | many | - | TRBV19 | CASTPEAWGSYNEQFF | TGTGCCAGCACCCCCGAGGCGTGGGGCTCCTACAATGAGCAGTTCTTC
TRBJ2-7 | once | - | TRBV7-3 | CASSLPDAAYEQYF | TGTGCCAGCAGCTTACCGGACGCCGCCTACGAGCAGTACTTC
TRBJ1-1 | - | - | TRBV12-3/TRBV12-4 | CASSLRSHNTEAFF | TGTGCCAGCAGTTTAAGGAGTCACAACACTGAAGCTTTCTTT
TRBJ2-1 | many | TRBD1 | TRBV27 | CASSSQGSHYNEQFF | TGTGCCAGCAGTTCACAGGGGTCTCACTACAATGAGCAGTTCTTC
TRBJ1-4 | many | TRBD1 | TRBV19 | CASSIGTGLEKLFF | TGTGCCAGTAGTATCGGGACAGGGCTCGAAAAACTGTTTTTT
TRBJ1-6 | many | - | TRBV30 | CAWSVSVGSHPLHF | TGTGCCTGGAGTGTATCAGTGGGCAGTCATCCCCTCCACTTT
TRBJ2-2 | - | - | TRBV11-2 | CASSLVRGEVGELFF | TGTGCCAGCAGCTTAGTTAGGGGAGAGGTCGGGGAGCTGTTTTTT
TRBJ1-2 | many | - | TRBV7-2 | CASSLEGTNYGYTF | TGTGCCAGCAGCTTAGAGGGGACTAACTATGGCTACACCTTC
TRBJ1-1 | many | - | TRBV12-3/TRBV12-4 | CASSTGTHGRAFF | TGTGCCAGCAGTACAGGGACTCACGGAAGAGCTTTCTTT